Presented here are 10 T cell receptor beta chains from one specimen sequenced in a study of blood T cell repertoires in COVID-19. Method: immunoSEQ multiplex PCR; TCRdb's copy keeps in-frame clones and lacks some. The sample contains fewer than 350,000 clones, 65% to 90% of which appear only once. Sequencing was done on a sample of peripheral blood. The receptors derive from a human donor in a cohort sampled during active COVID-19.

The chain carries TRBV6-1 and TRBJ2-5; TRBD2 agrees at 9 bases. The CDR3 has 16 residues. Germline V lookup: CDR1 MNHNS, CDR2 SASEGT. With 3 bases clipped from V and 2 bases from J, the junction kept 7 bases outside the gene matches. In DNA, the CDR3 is TGTGCCAGCAGTGAGATTCGGCGGGGGGGTCAAGAGACCCAGTACTTC. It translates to CASSEIRRGGQETQYF.

As DNA, the CDR3 is TGTGCCATCAGTGAAAGAGACAGGAACACTGAAGCTTTCTTT. This codes for CAISERDRNTEAFF. The genes are TRBV10-3 and TRBJ1-1; TRBD1 is a possible D gene (5 bases). The V gene's germline CDR1 is ENHRY and CDR2 SYGVKD. The CDR3 spans 14 residues. Deletions cut 3 bases from V and 1 base from J, with 9 bases between.

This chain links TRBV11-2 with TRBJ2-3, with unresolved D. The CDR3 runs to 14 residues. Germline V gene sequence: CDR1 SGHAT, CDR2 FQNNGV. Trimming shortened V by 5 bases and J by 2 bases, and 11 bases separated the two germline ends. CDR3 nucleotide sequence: TGTGCCAGCAGCCCGCTAGGCTCCACAGATACGCAGTATTTT. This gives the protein CASSPLGSTDTQYF.

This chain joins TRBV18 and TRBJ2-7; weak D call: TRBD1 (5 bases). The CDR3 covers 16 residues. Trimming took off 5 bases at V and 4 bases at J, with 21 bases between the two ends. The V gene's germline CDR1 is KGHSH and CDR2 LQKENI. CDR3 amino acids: CASSSAEGARMYEQYF. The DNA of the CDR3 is TGTGCCAGCTCATCAGCCGAAGGGGCAAGGATGTACGAGCAGTACTTC.

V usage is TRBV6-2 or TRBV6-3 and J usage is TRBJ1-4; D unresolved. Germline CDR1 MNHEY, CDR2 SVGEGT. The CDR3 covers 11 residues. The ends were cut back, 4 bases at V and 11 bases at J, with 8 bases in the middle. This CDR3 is CASSSERKLFF. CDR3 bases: TGTGCCAGCAGTTCGGAGAGGAAACTGTTTTTT.

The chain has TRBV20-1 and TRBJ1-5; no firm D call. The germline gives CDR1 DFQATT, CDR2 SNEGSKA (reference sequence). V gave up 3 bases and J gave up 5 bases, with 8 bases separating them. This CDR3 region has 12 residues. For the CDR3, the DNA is TGCAGTGCTAGTCGAGGTTATCAGCCCCAGCATTTT. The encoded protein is CSASRGYQPQHF.

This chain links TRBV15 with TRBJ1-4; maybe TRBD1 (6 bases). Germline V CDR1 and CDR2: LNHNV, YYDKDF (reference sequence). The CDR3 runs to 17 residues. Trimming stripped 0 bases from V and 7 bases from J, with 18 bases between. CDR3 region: CATSREGAGVEGEKLFF. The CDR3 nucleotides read TGTGCCACCAGCAGAGAGGGGGCGGGGGTCGAGGGTGAAAAACTGTTTTTT.

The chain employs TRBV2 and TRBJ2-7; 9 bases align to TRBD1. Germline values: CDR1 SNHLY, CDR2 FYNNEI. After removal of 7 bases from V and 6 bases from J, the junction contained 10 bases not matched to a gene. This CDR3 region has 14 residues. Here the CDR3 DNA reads TGTGCCAGCACAATAACCGGGACAGGGACCGAGCAGTACTTC. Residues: CASTITGTGTEQYF.

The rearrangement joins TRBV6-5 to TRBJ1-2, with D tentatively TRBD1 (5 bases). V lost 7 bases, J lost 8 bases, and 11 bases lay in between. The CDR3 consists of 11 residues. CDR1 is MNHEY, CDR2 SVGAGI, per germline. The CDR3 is CASTQGIGYTF. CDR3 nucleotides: TGTGCCAGCACTCAGGGAATCGGCTACACCTTC.

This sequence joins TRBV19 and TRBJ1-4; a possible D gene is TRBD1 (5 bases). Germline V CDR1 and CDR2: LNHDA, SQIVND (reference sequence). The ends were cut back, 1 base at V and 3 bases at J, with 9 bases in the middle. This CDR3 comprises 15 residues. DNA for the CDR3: TGTGCCAGTAGTATAGCTAGGGGCGCTAATGAAAAACTGTTTTTT. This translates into CASSIARGANEKLFF.